A selection of T cell receptor beta chains follows, all from one sample in a study of T-cell memory formation after mild COVID-19. One entry per CDR3 protein results from TCRdb running MiXCR on the 5' RACE reads. The data hold 550,000 to 600,000 distinct CDR3 sequences, with less than 25% observed a single time. Sequenced: PBMCs or a T cell subset sorted from them (not recorded which). Source of these receptors: an adult woman who had mild COVID-19 (a few samples of this study predate the infection). Cell type and time point are not known. Both conserved end residues are part of each CDR3. A D gene is named only where the DNA matches it firmly. Part of the rows lack a size; the others show once, few, many or a class for expanded clones.

clone size	D gene	J gene	V gene	CDR3 protein	CDR3 DNA
.	TRBD1	TRBJ2-5	TRBV2	CATLGTDQETQYF	TGTGCAACACTCGGGACAGACCAAGAGACCCAGTACTTC
few	.	TRBJ1-5	TRBV27	CASSPLGVDNQPQHF	TGTGCCAGCAGTCCCCTAGGGGTAGACAATCAGCCCCAGCATTTT
.	TRBD2	TRBJ2-1	TRBV6-5	CASSRGGAKWNEQFF	TGTGCCAGCAGTCGCGGGGGGGCCAAATGGAATGAGCAGTTCTTC
many	.	TRBJ2-7	TRBV7-2	CASSFNVGYEQYF	TGTGCCAGCAGCTTCAACGTAGGTTACGAGCAGTACTTC
.	.	TRBJ1-1	TRBV29-1	CSVSAITDSEAFF	TGCAGCGTTAGTGCTATCACGGACTCTGAAGCTTTCTTT
.	.	TRBJ1-1	TRBV7-2	CASTLGAGVDTEAFF	TGTGCCAGCACCCTCGGGGCAGGGGTGGACACTGAAGCTTTCTTT
once	.	TRBJ2-2	TRBV24-1	CATSDSGGPSTGELFF	TGTGCCACCAGTGATTCTGGGGGCCCTAGCACCGGGGAGCTGTTTTTT
.	.	TRBJ1-2	TRBV15	CATSITTNYGYTF	TGTGCCACCAGCATCACCACAAACTATGGCTACACCTTC
.	.	TRBJ1-5	TRBV5-5	CASSLLAGDGNQPQHF	TGTGCCAGCAGCTTGTTGGCAGGGGATGGCAATCAGCCCCAGCATTTT
.	.	TRBJ1-1	TRBV3-1	CASSQRGRGAGTEAFF	TGTGCCAGCAGCCAGCGGGGTAGGGGGGCTGGCACTGAAGCTTTCTTT
few	.	TRBJ2-3	TRBV6-6	CASSVNQLGPSTDTQYF	TGTGCCAGCAGCGTTAACCAGCTGGGGCCTAGCACAGATACGCAGTATTTT
.	.	TRBJ2-7	TRBV27	CASSLSYYYEQYF	TGTGCCAGCAGTTTATCGTACTACTACGAGCAGTACTTC
.	.	TRBJ1-6	TRBV7-6	CASSLNRASYNSPLHF	TGTGCCAGCAGCTTAAACAGGGCCTCCTATAATTCACCCCTCCACTTT
few	.	TRBJ1-2	TRBV5-1	CASSKISAGMYYGYTF	TGCGCCAGCAGCAAAATCTCGGCAGGGATGTACTATGGCTACACCTTC
few	TRBD1	TRBJ1-1	TRBV19	CASSERTGRWAEAFF	TGTGCCAGTAGTGAACGGACAGGGAGGTGGGCTGAAGCTTTCTTT
few	.	TRBJ2-3	TRBV30	CAWSVGGAGTDTQYF	TGTGCCTGGAGTGTAGGGGGGGCTGGCACAGATACGCAGTATTTT
few	TRBD1	TRBJ2-2	TRBV2	CASRSVPGQGRDTGELFF	TGTGCCAGCAGGAGCGTCCCGGGACAGGGGCGGGACACCGGGGAGCTGTTTTTT
.	TRBD2	TRBJ2-7	TRBV6-6	CASNPTSGETYEQYF	TGTGCCAGCAACCCGACTAGCGGGGAAACCTACGAGCAGTACTTC
few	.	TRBJ1-3	TRBV4-3	CASSPFGAGVGNTIYF	TGCGCCAGCAGCCCGTTTGGGGCGGGGGTTGGAAACACCATATATTTT
.	TRBD1	TRBJ2-5	TRBV7-9	CASSLTGGIQETQYF	TGTGCCAGCAGCTTAACAGGGGGCATCCAAGAGACCCAGTACTTC
.	.	TRBJ2-6	TRBV6-6	CASHTGSGANVLTF	TGTGCCAGCCACACGGGTTCTGGGGCCAACGTCCTGACTTTC
.	TRBD1	TRBJ1-6	TRBV20-1	CSARFADRANSPLHF	TGCAGTGCTAGATTTGCGGACAGGGCGAATTCACCCCTCCACTTT
.	.	TRBJ2-1	TRBV4-3	CASSQDRGMGGNEQFF	TGCGCCAGCAGCCAAGATCGCGGGATGGGGGGTAATGAGCAGTTCTTC
few	.	TRBJ1-2	TRBV29-1	CSVGAREDGYTF	TGCAGCGTGGGGGCCAGGGAGGATGGCTACACCTTC
.	.	TRBJ2-7	TRBV21-1	CASSKSDGGRDEQYF	TGTGCCAGCAGCAAGTCGGATGGGGGGCGGGACGAGCAGTACTTC
few	.	TRBJ1-3	TRBV2	CASSGIPGHSGNTIYF	TGTGCCAGCAGTGGGATCCCGGGCCACTCTGGAAACACCATATATTTT
.	.	TRBJ2-3	TRBV25-1	CASSNFGPQATDTQYF	TGTGCCAGCAGTAACTTCGGTCCCCAGGCCACAGATACGCAGTATTTT
few	TRBD2	TRBJ2-3	TRBV7-2	CASSLGVGGATDTQYF	TGTGCCAGCAGCTTAGGAGTCGGGGGGGCCACAGATACGCAGTATTTT
.	TRBD2	TRBJ2-5	TRBV24-1	CATSDSEREVPYQETQYF	TGTGCCACCAGTGATAGTGAGCGGGAGGTACCTTACCAAGAGACCCAGTACTTC
.	.	TRBJ1-2	TRBV5-1	CASSLGQASNYGYTF	TGCGCCAGCAGCTTGGGACAGGCGAGTAACTATGGCTACACCTTC
few	.	TRBJ2-7	TRBV6-6	CASSYSDATYEQYF	TGTGCCAGCAGTTACTCGGACGCGACCTACGAGCAGTACTTC
.	.	TRBJ2-2	TRBV25-1	CASTLKVDGELFF	TGTGCCAGCACTCTTAAGGTGGACGGGGAGCTGTTTTTT